The rows below give T cell receptor beta chains drawn from one sample of a study of T cell responses to AZD1222 COVID-19 vaccine. Here immunoSEQ multiplex PCR was the method, and the copy in TCRdb shows in-frame clones only, minus some. Among about 160,000 clones, roughly nine tenths were seen once, and the ten largest hold less than 2.5%. The sample in question was peripheral blood, obtained on day 0 of AZD1222 vaccination. Receptors originate from an adult in good health. CDR3s include the opening cysteine and the closing phenylalanine or tryptophan. The order of the fields is CDR3 protein, CDR3 DNA, J gene, clone size, V gene, D gene. The D gene is left open where the match is weak. The size of a clone is reported for some rows only, either as once, few or many, or as a class for expanded clones.

CDR3aa: CASSLGYRTGTGELFF
CDR3nt: TGCGCCAGCAGCTTGGGTTACCGTACTGGGACCGGGGAGCTGTTTTTT
j_gene: TRBJ2-2
abundance: -
v_gene: TRBV5-1
d_gene: -

CDR3aa: CASSFGAGAYEQYF
CDR3nt: TGTGCCAGCAGCTTCGGAGCGGGCGCCTACGAGCAGTACTTC
j_gene: TRBJ2-7
abundance: -
v_gene: TRBV7-2
d_gene: -

CDR3aa: CAISARLPQDVLDNEQFF
CDR3nt: TGTGCCATCAGTGCCCGGCTCCCTCAGGACGTTTTGGACAATGAGCAGTTCTTC
j_gene: TRBJ2-1
abundance: -
v_gene: TRBV10-3
d_gene: -

CDR3aa: CASSLVSVQETQYF
CDR3nt: TGTGCCAGCAGCTTGGTTAGCGTACAAGAGACCCAGTACTTC
j_gene: TRBJ2-5
abundance: -
v_gene: TRBV5-4
d_gene: -

CDR3aa: CASSRTGGYEQYF
CDR3nt: TGTGCCAGCAGCAGGACAGGGGGTTACGAGCAGTACTTC
j_gene: TRBJ2-7
abundance: once
v_gene: TRBV2
d_gene: TRBD1

CDR3aa: CASSREGDVDEQYF
CDR3nt: TGTGCCAGCAGCAGGGAGGGGGATGTCGACGAGCAGTACTTC
j_gene: TRBJ2-7
abundance: -
v_gene: TRBV13
d_gene: -

CDR3aa: CASSAGGTNEKLFF
CDR3nt: TGTGCCAGCAGCGCAGGGGGTACTAATGAAAAACTGTTTTTT
j_gene: TRBJ1-4
abundance: once
v_gene: TRBV5-6
d_gene: TRBD1

CDR3aa: CASSLGGGLILEQYF
CDR3nt: TGTGCCAGCAGTCTAGGGGGGGGCTTGATCCTCGAGCAGTACTTC
j_gene: TRBJ2-7
abundance: -
v_gene: TRBV7-8
d_gene: -

CDR3aa: CASSHSTHTGELFF
CDR3nt: TGTGCCAGCAGTCATTCAACTCACACCGGGGAGCTGTTTTTT
j_gene: TRBJ2-2
abundance: -
v_gene: TRBV3-1/TRBV3-2
d_gene: -

CDR3aa: CASSLAQVNTEAFF
CDR3nt: TGTGCCAGCAGCTTGGCACAGGTGAACACTGAAGCTTTCTTT
j_gene: TRBJ1-1
abundance: -
v_gene: TRBV5-4
d_gene: -

CDR3aa: CASSKTQGAAYEQYF
CDR3nt: TGTGCCAGCAGCAAAACCCAGGGGGCAGCCTACGAGCAGTACTTC
j_gene: TRBJ2-7
abundance: few
v_gene: TRBV11-2
d_gene: TRBD1

CDR3aa: CASSLALGTGKEYGYTF
CDR3nt: TGTGCCAGCAGCTTAGCGCTTGGGACAGGGAAGGAGTATGGCTACACCTTC
j_gene: TRBJ1-2
abundance: -
v_gene: TRBV7-9
d_gene: TRBD1

CDR3aa: CASHSWGGQETQYF
CDR3nt: TGTGCCAGCCATTCCTGGGGGGGCCAAGAGACCCAGTACTTC
j_gene: TRBJ2-5
abundance: -
v_gene: TRBV6-5
d_gene: TRBD2

CDR3aa: CAISESSQGPLEQYF
CDR3nt: TGTGCCATCAGTGAGTCGAGCCAGGGGCCCTTGGAGCAGTACTTC
j_gene: TRBJ2-7
abundance: -
v_gene: TRBV10-3
d_gene: -

CDR3aa: CSVESPVWESGTEAFF
CDR3nt: TGCAGCGTAGAATCACCCGTCTGGGAATCGGGGACTGAAGCTTTCTTT
j_gene: TRBJ1-1
abundance: -
v_gene: TRBV29-1
d_gene: -

CDR3aa: CASSHGRSYGYTF
CDR3nt: TGTGCCAGCAGCCACGGACGGTCCTATGGCTACACCTTC
j_gene: TRBJ1-2
abundance: -
v_gene: TRBV14
d_gene: -

CDR3aa: CASRPSGGEVEKLFF
CDR3nt: TGTGCCAGTAGGCCTTCCGGGGGTGAGGTAGAAAAACTGTTTTTT
j_gene: TRBJ1-4
abundance: -
v_gene: TRBV19
d_gene: -

CDR3aa: CASSAQQGLEAFF
CDR3nt: TGTGCCAGCAGCGCGCAACAGGGCCTTGAAGCTTTCTTT
j_gene: TRBJ1-1
abundance: -
v_gene: TRBV9
d_gene: -

CDR3aa: CSVRDSKFTEAFF
CDR3nt: TGCAGCGTTCGGGACAGCAAATTCACTGAAGCTTTCTTT
j_gene: TRBJ1-1
abundance: -
v_gene: TRBV29-1
d_gene: TRBD1

CDR3aa: CASRWMNTEAFF
CDR3nt: TGTGCCAGCAGGTGGATGAACACTGAAGCTTTCTTT
j_gene: TRBJ1-1
abundance: -
v_gene: TRBV6-6
d_gene: -

CDR3aa: CASSDPRWERISYF
CDR3nt: TGCGCCAGCAGTGACCCCCGGTGGGAAAGGATATCGTACTTC
j_gene: TRBJ2-7
abundance: -
v_gene: TRBV10-1
d_gene: -

CDR3aa: CASSPGAGQPQHF
CDR3nt: TGTGCCAGTAGTCCGGGGGCCGGTCAGCCCCAGCATTTT
j_gene: TRBJ1-5
abundance: -
v_gene: TRBV19
d_gene: -

CDR3aa: CATSRDHKSNYGYTF
CDR3nt: TGTGCCACCAGCAGAGATCATAAGAGCAACTATGGCTACACCTTC
j_gene: TRBJ1-2
abundance: -
v_gene: TRBV15
d_gene: -

CDR3aa: CASSLAAGDGYEQYF
CDR3nt: TGTGCCAGCAGCTTAGCAGCGGGAGATGGCTACGAGCAGTACTTC
j_gene: TRBJ2-7
abundance: once
v_gene: TRBV11-3
d_gene: TRBD2

CDR3aa: CASTGQGMNTEAFF
CDR3nt: TGTGCCAGTACCGGACAGGGAATGAACACTGAAGCTTTCTTT
j_gene: TRBJ1-1
abundance: -
v_gene: TRBV19
d_gene: TRBD1

CDR3aa: CASSQQGGWGTEAFF
CDR3nt: TGCGCCAGCAGCCAGCAAGGGGGCTGGGGCACTGAAGCTTTCTTT
j_gene: TRBJ1-1
abundance: -
v_gene: TRBV4-3
d_gene: TRBD1

CDR3aa: CASSFRTENTEAFF
CDR3nt: TGCGCCAGCAGCTTCAGGACAGAGAACACTGAAGCTTTCTTT
j_gene: TRBJ1-1
abundance: -
v_gene: TRBV5-1
d_gene: -

CDR3aa: CASSETGTREFF
CDR3nt: TGTGCCAGCAGCGAGACCGGGACAAGGGAGTTCTTC
j_gene: TRBJ2-1
abundance: -
v_gene: TRBV7-2
d_gene: -

CDR3aa: CASSLTGVRHSEQYF
CDR3nt: TGTGCCAGCAGTTTAACAGGGGTGCGCCATAGTGAGCAGTACTTC
j_gene: TRBJ2-7
abundance: few
v_gene: TRBV6-5
d_gene: TRBD1

CDR3aa: CASSINRVGNTEAFF
CDR3nt: TGTGCCAGTAGTATAAACAGGGTAGGCAACACTGAAGCTTTCTTT
j_gene: TRBJ1-1
abundance: once
v_gene: TRBV19
d_gene: -

CDR3aa: CASVVTGAGNTIYF
CDR3nt: TGTGCCTCCGTCGTCACAGGGGCAGGAAACACCATATATTTT
j_gene: TRBJ1-3
abundance: -
v_gene: TRBV30
d_gene: TRBD1